The rows below give T cell receptor beta chains drawn from one sample of a study of T cell repertoires in cytomegalovirus infection. TCRdb recomputed calls from the reads with MiXCR, one row per CDR3 protein. In the table there are hundreds of thousands of distinct CDR3 sequences, under 45% of which are singletons. What these receptors recognize is not known. The sample here was cultured PBMCs, taken from culture after CMV antigen stimulation. The origin of the receptors is a human donor in good health (CMV status not recorded). Some clones in this sample may be carry-over from other donors' samples. The CDR3 runs from the conserved cysteine through the conserved F or W. The D gene is left open where the match is weak. Part of the rows lack a size; the others show once, few, many or a class for expanded clones.

j_call: TRBJ1-6
v_call: TRBV20-1
d_call: TRBD1
clone_size: -
cdr3_aa: CSAGDSFGLFGSPLHF
cdr3_nt: TGTAGTGCTGGGGACAGCTTTGGGCTTTTTGGTTCACCCCTCCACTTT

j_call: TRBJ2-1
v_call: TRBV7-2
d_call: -
clone_size: -
cdr3_aa: CASSPRQDEQFF
cdr3_nt: TGTGCCAGCAGCCCTCGACAGGATGAGCAGTTCTTC

j_call: TRBJ2-3
v_call: TRBV5-4
d_call: TRBD1
clone_size: few
cdr3_aa: CASTMGQHLTDTQYF
cdr3_nt: TGTGCCAGCACCATGGGACAGCACTTGACAGATACGCAGTATTTT

j_call: TRBJ2-4
v_call: TRBV12-3/TRBV12-4
d_call: -
clone_size: few
cdr3_aa: CASSFVRGDLAKNIQYF
cdr3_nt: TGTGCCAGCAGTTTCGTTAGGGGAGACCTAGCCAAAAACATTCAGTACTTC

j_call: TRBJ2-7
v_call: TRBV6-6
d_call: TRBD2
clone_size: -
cdr3_aa: CASTTSGIYEQYF
cdr3_nt: TGTGCCAGCACAACTAGCGGGATCTACGAGCAGTACTTC

j_call: TRBJ1-5
v_call: TRBV28
d_call: -
clone_size: -
cdr3_aa: CASSLRTSNQPQHF
cdr3_nt: TGTGCCAGCAGTCTCCGGACAAGCAATCAGCCCCAGCATTTT

j_call: TRBJ1-3
v_call: TRBV7-6
d_call: -
clone_size: -
cdr3_aa: CASSRGMVGNTIYF
cdr3_nt: TGTGCCAGCAGCCGGGGGATGGTAGGAAACACCATATATTTT

j_call: TRBJ1-5
v_call: TRBV4-3
d_call: -
clone_size: -
cdr3_aa: CASSQDYRNQPQHF
cdr3_nt: TGCGCCAGCAGCCAAGATTACAGGAATCAGCCCCAGCATTTT

j_call: TRBJ1-1
v_call: TRBV19
d_call: -
clone_size: -
cdr3_aa: CASSIGSQGSTEAFF
cdr3_nt: TGTGCCAGTAGTATAGGGTCCCAGGGGAGCACTGAAGCTTTCTTT

j_call: TRBJ1-6
v_call: TRBV11-1
d_call: -
clone_size: few
cdr3_aa: CASSFDTGGRGSPLHF
cdr3_nt: TGTGCCAGCAGCTTCGATACGGGAGGTAGGGGGTCACCCCTCCACTTT

j_call: TRBJ1-2
v_call: TRBV7-2
d_call: -
clone_size: -
cdr3_aa: CASSRRELPSASYGYTF
cdr3_nt: TGTGCCAGCAGCCGCAGAGAACTTCCCTCGGCCAGCTATGGCTACACCTTC

j_call: TRBJ2-3
v_call: TRBV7-2
d_call: TRBD2
clone_size: -
cdr3_aa: CASSPKVSGLAVGDTQYF
cdr3_nt: TGTGCCAGCAGCCCTAAGGTCTCGGGACTAGCGGTCGGGGATACGCAGTATTTT

j_call: TRBJ1-6
v_call: TRBV2
d_call: -
clone_size: few
cdr3_aa: CASSGASFNSPLHF
cdr3_nt: TGTGCCAGCAGTGGGGCTTCTTTTAATTCACCCCTCCACTTT

j_call: TRBJ2-2
v_call: TRBV7-2
d_call: -
clone_size: few
cdr3_aa: CASSLGGWSELFF
cdr3_nt: TGTGCCAGCAGCTTAGGGGGGTGGTCGGAGCTGTTTTTT

j_call: TRBJ2-2
v_call: TRBV7-2
d_call: -
clone_size: once
cdr3_aa: CASSFQGSNTGELFF
cdr3_nt: TGTGCCAGCAGCTTTCAGGGATCGAACACCGGGGAGCTGTTTTTT

j_call: TRBJ2-3
v_call: TRBV2
d_call: -
clone_size: -
cdr3_aa: CASRRVEGDTQYF
cdr3_nt: TGTGCCAGCAGGCGGGTGGAGGGCGATACGCAGTATTTT

j_call: TRBJ1-1
v_call: TRBV15
d_call: -
clone_size: -
cdr3_aa: CATSRTTLVRTVLSEAFF
cdr3_nt: TGTGCCACCAGCAGAACTACGTTAGTTAGGACAGTCTTATCTGAAGCTTTCTTT

j_call: TRBJ1-2
v_call: TRBV5-4
d_call: TRBD1
clone_size: -
cdr3_aa: CASSFWDRSLYGYTF
cdr3_nt: TGTGCCAGCAGCTTTTGGGACAGGAGTCTCTATGGCTACACCTTC

j_call: TRBJ2-1
v_call: TRBV6-2/TRBV6-3
d_call: -
clone_size: once
cdr3_aa: CASSYDGVGSYNEQFF
cdr3_nt: TGTGCCAGCAGTTACGACGGGGTTGGCTCCTACAATGAGCAGTTCTTC

j_call: TRBJ2-2
v_call: TRBV28
d_call: -
clone_size: -
cdr3_aa: CASSLWGAGDLFF
cdr3_nt: TGTGCCAGCAGTTTATGGGGGGCCGGGGATCTGTTTTTT

j_call: TRBJ1-4
v_call: TRBV28
d_call: -
clone_size: -
cdr3_aa: CASTNGWGGGEKLFF
cdr3_nt: TGTGCCAGCACCAACGGATGGGGGGGTGGAGAAAAACTGTTTTTT

j_call: TRBJ2-5
v_call: TRBV7-6
d_call: -
clone_size: -
cdr3_aa: CASSPAYLQETQYF
cdr3_nt: TGTGCCAGCAGCCCGGCATACCTTCAAGAGACCCAGTACTTC

j_call: TRBJ1-4
v_call: TRBV7-2
d_call: -
clone_size: once
cdr3_aa: CASSLFIEEKLFF
cdr3_nt: TGTGCCAGCAGCTTATTTATAGAAGAAAAACTGTTTTTT

j_call: TRBJ2-7
v_call: TRBV6-2/TRBV6-3
d_call: -
clone_size: few
cdr3_aa: CATIHPRRGYEQYF
cdr3_nt: TGTGCCACTATACACCCCCGGCGAGGCTACGAGCAGTACTTC

j_call: TRBJ2-7
v_call: TRBV7-2
d_call: TRBD1
clone_size: few
cdr3_aa: CASSHGPGTGVEQYF
cdr3_nt: TGTGCCAGCAGCCACGGTCCCGGGACAGGGGTTGAGCAGTACTTC

j_call: TRBJ1-1
v_call: TRBV19
d_call: -
clone_size: -
cdr3_aa: CASSIRTPPRGTEAFF
cdr3_nt: TGTGCCAGTAGTATCAGGACACCACCCCGCGGCACTGAAGCTTTCTTT

j_call: TRBJ2-3
v_call: TRBV6-1
d_call: TRBD2
clone_size: -
cdr3_aa: CASSRGGADTQYF
cdr3_nt: TGTGCCAGCAGCCGGGGAGGGGCAGATACGCAGTATTTT

j_call: TRBJ2-1
v_call: TRBV28
d_call: TRBD1
clone_size: -
cdr3_aa: CASSLGQGNNEQFF
cdr3_nt: TGTGCCAGCAGTCTCGGACAGGGCAACAATGAGCAGTTCTTC

j_call: TRBJ2-2
v_call: TRBV19
d_call: TRBD1
clone_size: -
cdr3_aa: CASSLVPGGWTGELFF
cdr3_nt: TGTGCCAGTAGTCTAGTCCCAGGGGGCTGGACCGGGGAGCTGTTTTTT

j_call: TRBJ2-7
v_call: TRBV6-5
d_call: -
clone_size: once
cdr3_aa: CASSYGISGSSYEQYF
cdr3_nt: TGTGCCAGCAGTTACGGAATTAGCGGATCCTCCTACGAGCAGTACTTC

j_call: TRBJ2-1
v_call: TRBV7-9
d_call: -
clone_size: few
cdr3_aa: CASSSQTSGGDEQFF
cdr3_nt: TGTGCCAGCAGCTCTCAGACCAGCGGAGGGGATGAGCAGTTCTTC

j_call: TRBJ1-2
v_call: TRBV7-9
d_call: -
clone_size: few
cdr3_aa: CASSLVTRGGYTF
cdr3_nt: TGTGCCAGCAGCCTTGTCACGAGAGGTGGCTACACCTTC

j_call: TRBJ1-1
v_call: TRBV7-4
d_call: -
clone_size: few
cdr3_aa: CASSPQTDGAAEAFF
cdr3_nt: TGTGCCAGCAGCCCACAGACAGATGGGGCCGCTGAAGCTTTCTTT

j_call: TRBJ2-5
v_call: TRBV3-1
d_call: -
clone_size: -
cdr3_aa: CASRRKGHIGLETQYF
cdr3_nt: TGTGCCAGCAGGCGGAAGGGCCACATCGGGTTGGAGACCCAGTACTTC

j_call: TRBJ2-2
v_call: TRBV7-2
d_call: -
clone_size: once
cdr3_aa: CASSYSWVVGELFF
cdr3_nt: TGTGCCAGCAGCTACTCTTGGGTTGTCGGGGAGCTGTTTTTT

j_call: TRBJ2-3
v_call: TRBV4-1
d_call: -
clone_size: few
cdr3_aa: CASSQRTARPSTDTQYF
cdr3_nt: TGCGCCAGCAGCCAACGGACAGCCCGGCCTAGCACAGATACGCAGTATTTT

j_call: TRBJ1-2
v_call: TRBV15
d_call: TRBD1
clone_size: -
cdr3_aa: CATSKDRVQSGYTF
cdr3_nt: TGTGCCACCAGCAAAGACAGGGTTCAGTCTGGCTACACCTTC

j_call: TRBJ1-4
v_call: TRBV5-1
d_call: -
clone_size: -
cdr3_aa: CASSLTAQREKLFF
cdr3_nt: TGCGCCAGCAGCTTGACAGCCCAACGGGAAAAACTGTTTTTT

j_call: TRBJ1-3
v_call: TRBV7-2
d_call: TRBD1
clone_size: few
cdr3_aa: CASRATGVGNTIYF
cdr3_nt: TGTGCCAGCAGAGCGACAGGGGTTGGAAACACCATATATTTT

j_call: TRBJ2-1
v_call: TRBV12-3/TRBV12-4
d_call: -
clone_size: -
cdr3_aa: CASSVGGPPKFF
cdr3_nt: TGTGCCAGCAGTGTGGGGGGCCCACCCAAGTTCTTC